This is a list of T cell receptor beta chains from one sample in a study of blood T cell repertoires in COVID-19. Only in-frame clones appear in the TCRdb table, and some are missing; sequencing was by immunoSEQ multiplex PCR. The sample records some 140,000 clones, about 80% being singletons. Material for sequencing was peripheral blood. The receptors here all came from a woman aged 80 or over with acute or convalescent COVID-19. CDR3s include the opening cysteine and the closing phenylalanine or tryptophan. The D gene is left open where the match is weak. A row's size may be missing; if present it is once, few, many or a size class.

j_gene: TRBJ1-2; d_gene: NA; abundance: NA; v_gene: TRBV2; CDR3aa: CASTWGPHNYGYTF; CDR3nt: TGTGCCAGCACTTGGGGGCCTCATAACTATGGCTACACCTTC
j_gene: TRBJ2-7; d_gene: TRBD2; abundance: NA; v_gene: TRBV19; CDR3aa: CASTGSSGAPGEQYF; CDR3nt: TGTGCCAGTACTGGATCTAGCGGGGCTCCGGGGGAGCAGTACTTC
j_gene: TRBJ2-7; d_gene: NA; abundance: NA; v_gene: TRBV25-1; CDR3aa: CASSEFSGDYEQYF; CDR3nt: TGTGCCAGCAGTGAATTTTCCGGTGACTACGAGCAGTACTTC
j_gene: TRBJ2-3; d_gene: TRBD2; abundance: NA; v_gene: TRBV2; CDR3aa: CASSPRLAGGPSYF; CDR3nt: TGTGCCAGCAGCCCCCGACTAGCGGGGGGGCCGTCGTATTTT
j_gene: TRBJ1-5; d_gene: NA; abundance: once; v_gene: TRBV7-2; CDR3aa: CASSYTQNQPQHF; CDR3nt: TGTGCCAGCAGCTATACCCAGAATCAGCCCCAGCATTTT
j_gene: TRBJ1-4; d_gene: NA; abundance: few; v_gene: TRBV7-3; CDR3aa: CASMTKTQTSVATNEKLFF; CDR3nt: TGTGCCAGCATGACTAAGACTCAGACGTCCGTAGCTACTAATGAAAAACTGTTTTTT
j_gene: TRBJ1-6; d_gene: TRBD1; abundance: NA; v_gene: TRBV5-4; CDR3aa: CASSFDRGSYNSPLHF; CDR3nt: TGTGCCAGCAGCTTTGACAGGGGCTCCTATAATTCACCCCTCCACTTT
j_gene: TRBJ2-1; d_gene: NA; abundance: NA; v_gene: TRBV2; CDR3aa: CAGRADLHYEQFF; CDR3nt: TGTGCCGGAAGAGCAGACTTGCACTATGAGCAGTTCTTC
j_gene: TRBJ1-4; d_gene: TRBD1; abundance: NA; v_gene: TRBV7-2; CDR3aa: CASSWTGVNEKLFF; CDR3nt: TGTGCCAGCAGCTGGACAGGGGTAAACGAAAAACTGTTTTTT
j_gene: TRBJ2-7; d_gene: TRBD1; abundance: once; v_gene: TRBV5-1; CDR3aa: CASSPGQGPYEQYF; CDR3nt: TGCGCCAGCAGCCCCGGACAGGGACCCTACGAGCAGTACTTC
j_gene: TRBJ1-1; d_gene: NA; abundance: NA; v_gene: TRBV2; CDR3aa: CARLLQDQAFF; CDR3nt: TGTGCCAGGCTCTTACAGGACCAAGCTTTCTTT
j_gene: TRBJ1-2; d_gene: NA; abundance: NA; v_gene: TRBV6-5; CDR3aa: CASSYRGLPGGYGYTF; CDR3nt: TGTGCCAGCAGTTACAGGGGCCTACCGGGAGGGTATGGCTACACCTTC
j_gene: TRBJ2-1; d_gene: NA; abundance: NA; v_gene: TRBV5-4; CDR3aa: CASSLVRQANEQFF; CDR3nt: TGTGCCAGCAGCTTGGTGAGACAGGCCAATGAGCAGTTCTTC
j_gene: TRBJ2-5; d_gene: NA; abundance: NA; v_gene: TRBV4-1; CDR3aa: CASSQTVKQETQYF; CDR3nt: TGCGCCAGCAGCCAAACAGTCAAACAAGAGACCCAGTACTTC
j_gene: TRBJ2-1; d_gene: TRBD1; abundance: medium-sized; v_gene: TRBV18; CDR3aa: CASSPLGQSYNEQFF; CDR3nt: TGTGCCAGCTCACCCCTGGGACAGAGCTACAATGAGCAGTTCTTC
j_gene: TRBJ1-1; d_gene: NA; abundance: NA; v_gene: TRBV18; CDR3aa: CASSPKGGTEAFF; CDR3nt: TGTGCCAGCTCACCAAAGGGAGGAACTGAAGCTTTCTTT
j_gene: TRBJ2-1; d_gene: TRBD2; abundance: NA; v_gene: TRBV10-3; CDR3aa: CAIRRTSGGRNEQFF; CDR3nt: TGTGCCATCAGAAGGACTAGCGGGGGGCGTAATGAGCAGTTCTTC
j_gene: TRBJ1-5; d_gene: NA; abundance: NA; v_gene: TRBV19; CDR3aa: CASSPPFFF; CDR3nt: TGTGCCAGTAGCCCCCCCTTTTTTTTT
j_gene: TRBJ1-2; d_gene: NA; abundance: once; v_gene: TRBV5-8; CDR3aa: CASGTFNYGYTF; CDR3nt: TGTGCCAGCGGGACTTTCAACTATGGCTACACCTTC
j_gene: TRBJ1-5; d_gene: NA; abundance: few; v_gene: TRBV5-5; CDR3aa: CASSLAGTRGSNQPQHF; CDR3nt: TGTGCCAGCAGCTTGGCCGGGACTAGGGGTAGCAATCAGCCCCAGCATTTT
j_gene: TRBJ1-2; d_gene: TRBD1; abundance: NA; v_gene: TRBV6-5; CDR3aa: CASSYGWDRGGGYTF; CDR3nt: TGTGCCAGCAGTTACGGGTGGGACAGGGGAGGTGGCTACACCTTC
j_gene: TRBJ1-1; d_gene: NA; abundance: NA; v_gene: TRBV19; CDR3aa: CASRKTANQRRNTEAFF; CDR3nt: TGTGCCAGTAGAAAGACAGCAAACCAGAGACGGAACACTGAAGCTTTCTTT
j_gene: TRBJ2-7; d_gene: NA; abundance: few; v_gene: TRBV5-1; CDR3aa: CASSLTLRTNSPYEQYF; CDR3nt: TGCGCCAGCAGCTTGACCTTAAGGACTAACTCCCCCTACGAGCAGTACTTC
j_gene: TRBJ2-7; d_gene: TRBD2; abundance: NA; v_gene: TRBV3-1/TRBV3-2; CDR3aa: CASSQTSGGIYF; CDR3nt: TGTGCCAGCAGCCAAACTAGCGGGGGGATTTACTTC
j_gene: TRBJ1-2; d_gene: NA; abundance: NA; v_gene: TRBV6-1; CDR3aa: CASSEVGGSLDGYTF; CDR3nt: TGTGCCAGCAGTGAAGTGGGGGGAAGCCTCGATGGCTACACCTTC
j_gene: TRBJ2-7; d_gene: TRBD1; abundance: NA; v_gene: TRBV19; CDR3aa: CASRGTGSYEQYF; CDR3nt: TGTGCCAGTAGGGGGACAGGGAGCTACGAGCAGTACTTC
j_gene: TRBJ2-7; d_gene: TRBD1; abundance: NA; v_gene: TRBV24-1; CDR3aa: CATSDSGTGFYEQYF; CDR3nt: TGTGCCACCAGTGATTCCGGGACAGGGTTCTACGAGCAGTACTTC
j_gene: TRBJ2-3; d_gene: NA; abundance: NA; v_gene: TRBV24-1; CDR3aa: CATSDPGGFGADTQYF; CDR3nt: TGTGCCACCAGTGATCCCGGGGGTTTCGGGGCAGATACGCAGTATTTT
j_gene: TRBJ1-4; d_gene: NA; abundance: NA; v_gene: TRBV5-5; CDR3aa: CASSFLGSSNEKLFF; CDR3nt: TGTGCCAGCAGCTTCCTGGGCTCTTCGAATGAAAAACTGTTTTTT
j_gene: TRBJ1-3; d_gene: TRBD1; abundance: NA; v_gene: TRBV30; CDR3aa: CAWNPGQGPGNTIYF; CDR3nt: TGTGCCTGGAACCCGGGACAGGGGCCTGGAAACACCATATATTTT
j_gene: TRBJ1-3; d_gene: NA; abundance: NA; v_gene: TRBV6-5; CDR3aa: CASSIYGVGNTIYF; CDR3nt: TGTGCCAGCAGTATTTACGGGGTAGGAAACACCATATATTTT
j_gene: TRBJ2-6; d_gene: TRBD2; abundance: NA; v_gene: TRBV7-9; CDR3aa: CASSYSGGHSGANVLTF; CDR3nt: TGTGCCAGCAGCTATAGCGGGGGACACTCTGGGGCCAACGTCCTGACTTTC
j_gene: TRBJ1-5; d_gene: NA; abundance: NA; v_gene: TRBV19; CDR3aa: CASIAQGWNQPQHF; CDR3nt: TGTGCCAGTATTGCACAGGGATGGAATCAGCCCCAGCATTTT
j_gene: TRBJ1-1; d_gene: NA; abundance: few; v_gene: TRBV19; CDR3aa: CASSLRELRTEAFF; CDR3nt: TGTGCCAGTAGCCTCCGGGAGCTGAGGACTGAAGCTTTCTTT
j_gene: TRBJ2-7; d_gene: NA; abundance: NA; v_gene: TRBV29-1; CDR3aa: CSVTPGTSSGEQYF; CDR3nt: TGCAGCGTGACCCCCGGGACATCCTCGGGGGAGCAGTACTTC
j_gene: TRBJ2-3; d_gene: TRBD1; abundance: NA; v_gene: TRBV7-7; CDR3aa: CASSNTGGIGDTQYF; CDR3nt: TGTGCTAGCAGCAACACAGGGGGCATTGGGGATACGCAGTATTTT
j_gene: TRBJ1-1; d_gene: TRBD1; abundance: NA; v_gene: TRBV18; CDR3aa: CASSRGQSNTEAFF; CDR3nt: TGTGCCAGCTCAAGGGGACAGTCGAACACTGAAGCTTTCTTT
j_gene: TRBJ2-1; d_gene: NA; abundance: NA; v_gene: TRBV12-3/TRBV12-4; CDR3aa: CASSLRAEGQFF; CDR3nt: TGTGCCAGCAGTTTAAGGGCAGAGGGGCAGTTCTTC
j_gene: TRBJ2-2; d_gene: NA; abundance: few; v_gene: TRBV9; CDR3aa: CASSVAGRAGELFF; CDR3nt: TGTGCCAGCAGCGTAGCTGGGCGGGCCGGGGAGCTGTTTTTT
j_gene: TRBJ1-2; d_gene: NA; abundance: once; v_gene: TRBV5-1; CDR3aa: CASSFRGNDGYTF; CDR3nt: TGCGCCAGCAGCTTTAGGGGGAACGATGGCTACACCTTC
j_gene: TRBJ1-2; d_gene: NA; abundance: NA; v_gene: TRBV7-2; CDR3aa: CASSLYNYGYTF; CDR3nt: TGTGCCAGCAGCTTATATAACTATGGCTACACCTTC
j_gene: TRBJ1-1; d_gene: NA; abundance: NA; v_gene: TRBV5-1; CDR3aa: CASSLEQNTEAFF; CDR3nt: TGCGCCAGCAGCTTGGAACAGAACACTGAAGCTTTCTTT
j_gene: TRBJ2-5; d_gene: TRBD2; abundance: NA; v_gene: TRBV4-1; CDR3aa: CASSQEFGEGETQYF; CDR3nt: TGCGCCAGCAGCCAAGAGTTCGGGGAGGGGGAGACCCAGTACTTC
j_gene: TRBJ1-4; d_gene: NA; abundance: NA; v_gene: TRBV5-1; CDR3aa: CASSLSATNEKLFF; CDR3nt: TGCGCCAGCAGCTTGTCCGCAACTAATGAAAAACTGTTTTTT
j_gene: TRBJ2-3; d_gene: TRBD1; abundance: NA; v_gene: TRBV19; CDR3aa: CASSGRQGPDTQYF; CDR3nt: TGTGCCAGTAGTGGTCGACAGGGCCCAGATACGCAGTATTTT
j_gene: TRBJ2-7; d_gene: NA; abundance: NA; v_gene: TRBV7-2; CDR3aa: CASSPRRGGEQYF; CDR3nt: TGTGCCAGCAGCCCGCGGAGGGGTGGGGAGCAGTACTTC
j_gene: TRBJ1-2; d_gene: TRBD1; abundance: few; v_gene: TRBV19; CDR3aa: CASSPSGQGDYGYTF; CDR3nt: TGTGCCAGTAGCCCCTCTGGACAGGGTGACTATGGCTACACCTTC
j_gene: TRBJ1-4; d_gene: NA; abundance: NA; v_gene: TRBV5-1; CDR3aa: CASSFTGFREKLFF; CDR3nt: TGCGCCAGCAGCTTCACAGGTTTTAGGGAAAAACTGTTTTTT
j_gene: TRBJ1-2; d_gene: TRBD1; abundance: NA; v_gene: TRBV25-1; CDR3aa: CASSDWGQGIWGYTF; CDR3nt: TGTGCCAGCAGCGACTGGGGACAGGGGATATGGGGCTACACCTTC
j_gene: TRBJ2-1; d_gene: NA; abundance: NA; v_gene: TRBV27; CDR3aa: CASSFQRSSYNEQFF; CDR3nt: TGTGCCAGCAGTTTCCAGCGGAGCTCCTACAATGAGCAGTTCTTC
j_gene: TRBJ1-1; d_gene: NA; abundance: once; v_gene: TRBV7-2; CDR3aa: CASSPREGEAFF; CDR3nt: TGTGCCAGCAGCCCCAGGGAAGGAGAAGCTTTCTTT
j_gene: TRBJ2-3; d_gene: TRBD1; abundance: NA; v_gene: TRBV29-1; CDR3aa: CSAVGTGLPDTQYF; CDR3nt: TGCAGCGCGGTGGGGACAGGGCTCCCAGATACGCAGTATTTT
j_gene: TRBJ2-1; d_gene: TRBD2; abundance: NA; v_gene: TRBV7-2; CDR3aa: CASSPGLAAYNEQFF; CDR3nt: TGTGCCAGCAGCCCAGGACTAGCGGCCTACAATGAGCAGTTCTTC
j_gene: TRBJ1-4; d_gene: NA; abundance: NA; v_gene: TRBV6-5; CDR3aa: CASSYSAGKLFF; CDR3nt: TGTGCCAGCAGTTACTCGGCGGGGAAACTGTTTTTT
j_gene: TRBJ1-5; d_gene: NA; abundance: once; v_gene: TRBV6-2/TRBV6-3; CDR3aa: CASSPFAGAFSNQPQHF; CDR3nt: TGTGCCAGCAGCCCTTTTGCGGGGGCGTTCAGCAATCAGCCCCAGCATTTT
j_gene: TRBJ1-6; d_gene: NA; abundance: NA; v_gene: TRBV2; CDR3aa: CASSQGSSPLHF; CDR3nt: TGTGCCAGCAGTCAGGGATCGTCACCCCTCCACTTT
j_gene: TRBJ1-2; d_gene: NA; abundance: NA; v_gene: TRBV9; CDR3aa: CASSATDRFYTF; CDR3nt: TGTGCCAGCAGCGCTACGGACAGATTCTACACCTTC
j_gene: TRBJ1-2; d_gene: NA; abundance: once; v_gene: TRBV18; CDR3aa: CASSPPSGYNYGYTF; CDR3nt: TGTGCCAGCTCACCACCATCCGGTTATAACTATGGCTACACCTTC
j_gene: TRBJ1-2; d_gene: NA; abundance: few; v_gene: TRBV6-1; CDR3aa: CASSETMGYTF; CDR3nt: TGTGCCAGCAGTGAAACTATGGGCTACACCTTC
j_gene: TRBJ2-1; d_gene: NA; abundance: NA; v_gene: TRBV19; CDR3aa: CASSIDRGYGGEQFF; CDR3nt: TGTGCCAGTAGTATAGACAGGGGGTACGGGGGTGAGCAGTTCTTC